These T cell receptor beta chains were read from a single sample in a study of CD49a tissue-resident CD8 T cells in human skin. Clones were read by immunoSEQ multiplex PCR, and TCRdb kept only the in-frame ones, dropping some. Of approximately 1,100 clones listed, about 79% are singletons. Specimen: CD103- CD8+ T cells sorted from skin dermis. The source is a human donor in good health. Both conserved end residues are part of each CDR3. A D gene is named only where the DNA matches it firmly. Only some rows state a clone size, as once, few, many or a class for expanded clones.

j_gene: TRBJ2-7; abundance: NA; d_gene: TRBD1; v_gene: TRBV11-2; CDR3aa: CASSPGTGGYEQYF; CDR3nt: TGTGCCAGCAGCCCGGGGACAGGGGGCTACGAGCAGTACTTC
j_gene: TRBJ1-1; abundance: NA; d_gene: NA; v_gene: TRBV2; CDR3aa: CASRATNTEAFF; CDR3nt: TGTGCCAGCAGAGCAACGAACACTGAAGCTTTCTTT
j_gene: TRBJ2-7; abundance: NA; d_gene: NA; v_gene: TRBV11-1; CDR3aa: CASSGEAVPLGDEQYF; CDR3nt: TGTGCCAGCAGTGGGGAGGCGGTACCCCTCGGGGACGAGCAGTACTTC
j_gene: TRBJ1-4; abundance: NA; d_gene: TRBD1; v_gene: TRBV27; CDR3aa: CASRSTGSATNEKLFF; CDR3nt: TGTGCCAGCAGGTCGACAGGGTCCGCAACTAATGAAAAACTGTTTTTT
j_gene: TRBJ2-1; abundance: NA; d_gene: NA; v_gene: TRBV4-1; CDR3aa: CASSQRPPPLTGIYNEQFF; CDR3nt: TGCGCCAGCAGCCAAAGGCCGCCCCCTCTCACGGGGATCTACAATGAGCAGTTCTTC
j_gene: TRBJ1-1; abundance: NA; d_gene: TRBD1; v_gene: TRBV29-1; CDR3aa: CSVEASGGTEAFF; CDR3nt: TGCAGCGTTGAGGCATCAGGGGGGACTGAAGCTTTCTTT
j_gene: TRBJ2-1; abundance: NA; d_gene: NA; v_gene: TRBV29-1; CDR3aa: CSAENLAFNEQFF; CDR3nt: TGCAGCGCTGAGAATCTAGCTTTCAATGAGCAGTTCTTC
j_gene: TRBJ2-3; abundance: once; d_gene: NA; v_gene: TRBV7-9; CDR3aa: CASSLEQYQDGGTDTQYF; CDR3nt: TGTGCCAGCAGCTTAGAACAATATCAGGACGGGGGCACAGATACGCAGTATTTT
j_gene: TRBJ1-5; abundance: NA; d_gene: NA; v_gene: TRBV6-1; CDR3aa: CASRSGRRGGGPQHF; CDR3nt: TGTGCCAGCAGGTCCGGACGGAGGGGAGGGGGGCCCCAGCATTTT
j_gene: TRBJ1-3; abundance: NA; d_gene: NA; v_gene: TRBV5-6; CDR3aa: CASSRLGVSGVGNTIYF; CDR3nt: TGTGCCAGCAGCCGTCTAGGAGTATCAGGGGTCGGAAACACCATATATTTT
j_gene: TRBJ2-2; abundance: NA; d_gene: NA; v_gene: TRBV9; CDR3aa: CASKMGDGHGELFF; CDR3nt: TGTGCCAGCAAAATGGGAGACGGGCACGGGGAGCTGTTTTTT
j_gene: TRBJ2-5; abundance: NA; d_gene: NA; v_gene: TRBV5-5; CDR3aa: CASSLLTKETQYF; CDR3nt: TGTGCCAGCAGCTTGCTCACAAAAGAGACCCAGTACTTC
j_gene: TRBJ2-5; abundance: NA; d_gene: TRBD2; v_gene: TRBV11-2; CDR3aa: CASSLTPTSGGEETQYF; CDR3nt: TGTGCCAGCAGCTTAACTCCGACTAGCGGGGGGGAAGAGACCCAGTACTTC
j_gene: TRBJ2-7; abundance: NA; d_gene: NA; v_gene: TRBV28; CDR3aa: CASSLIQVPYEQYF; CDR3nt: TGTGCCAGCAGTTTAATACAGGTCCCCTACGAGCAGTACTTC
j_gene: TRBJ1-3; abundance: NA; d_gene: NA; v_gene: TRBV16; CDR3aa: CASSQTSEGESTIYF; CDR3nt: TGTGCCAGCAGCCAAACGTCGGAGGGAGAGAGCACCATATATTTT
j_gene: TRBJ1-2; abundance: once; d_gene: NA; v_gene: TRBV4-1; CDR3aa: CASSQDWPGYGYTF; CDR3nt: TGCGCCAGCAGCCAAGATTGGCCGGGCTATGGCTACACCTTC
j_gene: TRBJ1-2; abundance: once; d_gene: NA; v_gene: TRBV19; CDR3aa: CASSMGGMDGYTF; CDR3nt: TGTGCCAGTAGTATGGGCGGGATGGATGGCTACACCTTC